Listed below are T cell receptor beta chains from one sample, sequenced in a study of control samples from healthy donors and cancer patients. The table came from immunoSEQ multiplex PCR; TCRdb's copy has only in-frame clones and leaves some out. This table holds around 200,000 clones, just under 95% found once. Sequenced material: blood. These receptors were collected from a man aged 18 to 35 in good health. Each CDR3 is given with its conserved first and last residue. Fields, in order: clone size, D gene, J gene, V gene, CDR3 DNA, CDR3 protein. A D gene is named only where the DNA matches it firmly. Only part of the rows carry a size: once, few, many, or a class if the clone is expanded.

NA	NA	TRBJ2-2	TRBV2	TGTGCCAGCAGTGAAGCTCGGGGCACCGGGGAGCTGTTTTTT	CASSEARGTGELFF
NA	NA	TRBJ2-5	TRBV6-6	TGTGCCAGCTCGAGGGGGGAGACCCAGTACTTC	CASSRGETQYF
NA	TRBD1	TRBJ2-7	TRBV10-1	TGCGCCAGCAGTCCCTCCAGGGGGCCCGGCTACGAGCAGTACTTC	CASSPSRGPGYEQYF
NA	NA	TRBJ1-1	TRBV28	TGTGCCAGCAGTTTATCAGGGGACGCTTTCTTT	CASSLSGDAFF
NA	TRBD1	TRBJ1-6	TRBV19	TGTGCCAGTTCCAGGGGACAGGGGACTTCACCCCTCCACTTT	CASSRGQGTSPLHF
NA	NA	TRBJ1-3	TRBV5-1	TGCGCCAGCAGCTCGACGACAGGTACCTCTGGAAACACCATATATTTT	CASSSTTGTSGNTIYF
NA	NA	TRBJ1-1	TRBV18	TGTGCCAGCTCGGAACAGGGTAGGAACACTGAAGCTTTCTTT	CASSEQGRNTEAFF
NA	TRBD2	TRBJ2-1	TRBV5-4	TGTGCCAGCAGCCCTAGCGGGGGGAGATCCTACAATGAGCAGTTCTTC	CASSPSGGRSYNEQFF
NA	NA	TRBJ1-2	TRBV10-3	TGTGCCATCAGTGAGTCGACGGGGGGAACAGGGACGTTATATGGCTACACCTTC	CAISESTGGTGTLYGYTF
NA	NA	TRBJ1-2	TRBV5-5	TGTGCCAGCAGCTATGGGACTAACTATGGCTACACCTTC	CASSYGTNYGYTF
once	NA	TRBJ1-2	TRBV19	TGTGCCAGTAGTTGGTCAGCGGGGGGCTACACCTTC	CASSWSAGGYTF
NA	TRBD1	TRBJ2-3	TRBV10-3	TGTGCCCTGAGCGGGACAGGGACAGATACGCAGTATTTT	CALSGTGTDTQYF
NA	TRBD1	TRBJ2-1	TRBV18	TGTGCCAGCTCACCATTTGGGACAGGCTACAATGAGCAGTTCTTC	CASSPFGTGYNEQFF
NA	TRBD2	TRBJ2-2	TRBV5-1	TGCGCCAGCAGCCCTGCGGGGGGCGGTACCGGGGAGCTGTTTTTT	CASSPAGGGTGELFF
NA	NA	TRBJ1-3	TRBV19	TGTGCCAGTAGCCATACAGCCTCTGGAAACACCATATATTTT	CASSHTASGNTIYF
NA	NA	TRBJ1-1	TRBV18	TGTGCCAGCTCACCGGGCCTCGGGGACACTGAAGCTTTCTTT	CASSPGLGDTEAFF
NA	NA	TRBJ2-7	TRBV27	TGTGCCAGCAGTTTAACATGGGGGTCTTCCAACTACGAGCAGTACTTC	CASSLTWGSSNYEQYF
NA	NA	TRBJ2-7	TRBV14	TGTGCCAGCAGCCAACAGGGATCCTACGAGCAGTACTTC	CASSQQGSYEQYF
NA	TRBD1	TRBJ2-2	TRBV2	TGTGCCAGCATTCTGGACAGGGCGATAGGCGGGGAGCTGTTTTTT	CASILDRAIGGELFF
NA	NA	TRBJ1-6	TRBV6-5	TGTGCCAGCAGGGACGGGGGGGGAAATTCACCCCTCCACTTT	CASRDGGGNSPLHF
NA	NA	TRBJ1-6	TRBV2	TGTGCCAGCTCCGTTTCCTCTTCACCCCTCCACTTT	CASSVSSSPLHF
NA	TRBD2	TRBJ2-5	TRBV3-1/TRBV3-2	TGTGCCAGCAGCCCGACTAGCGCGGAGACCCAGTACTTC	CASSPTSAETQYF
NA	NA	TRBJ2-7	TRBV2	TGTGCCAGCAGGCGGGACGGCTCCTACGAGCAGTACTTC	CASRRDGSYEQYF
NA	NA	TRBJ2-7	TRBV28	TGTGCCAGCAGTTTACTAACAGGATCCTACGAGCAGTACTTC	CASSLLTGSYEQYF
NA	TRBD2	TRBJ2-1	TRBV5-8	TGTGCCAGCAGCTCCCTAGGGCGGGGGGAATACAATGAGCAGTTCTTC	CASSSLGRGEYNEQFF
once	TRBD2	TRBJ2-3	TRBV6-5	TGTGCCAGTGCCCGGACTAGCGGGGGTTGGGATACGCAGTATTTT	CASARTSGGWDTQYF
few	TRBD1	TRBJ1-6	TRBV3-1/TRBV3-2	TGTGCCAGCAGCCAAGATTCCGGGACAGGCTATAATTCACCCCTCCACTTT	CASSQDSGTGYNSPLHF
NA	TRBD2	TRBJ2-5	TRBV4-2	TGTGCCAGCAGCCGAGCGGGGGTTTCAGAGACCCAGTACTTC	CASSRAGVSETQYF
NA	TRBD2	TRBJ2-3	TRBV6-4	TGTGCCAGCAGTCTTGGGCGGGGGGGCACAGATACGCAGTATTTT	CASSLGRGGTDTQYF